A selection of T cell receptor beta chains follows, all from one sample in a study of shared clonotypes between healthy human individuals. The method was immunoSEQ multiplex PCR; TCRdb's version includes in-frame clones alone and lacks a portion of them. The repertoire includes over a million clones, roughly 96% of them detected once, and 0.95% to 1.5% sits in the top ten. The sequenced material came from naive CD4+ T cells sorted from blood. Receptors were obtained from a young man in good health. The CDR3 runs from the conserved cysteine through the conserved F or W. D genes are given only for firm matches. A row's size may be missing; if present it is once, few, many or a size class.

J gene,D gene,clone size,V gene,CDR3 DNA,CDR3 protein
TRBJ2-7,.,.,TRBV19,TGTGCCAGTAGTGTTCAGGCCGGGTTCTCCTACGAGCAGTACTTC,CASSVQAGFSYEQYF
TRBJ2-7,.,once,TRBV7-2,TGTGCCAGCAGCCAACGTAGTCCGCGCGGCTACGAGCAGTACTTC,CASSQRSPRGYEQYF
TRBJ2-7,TRBD2,.,TRBV27,TGTGCCAGCAGTTTAGTGACTAGCCAGTACGAGCAGTACTTC,CASSLVTSQYEQYF
TRBJ2-6,.,.,TRBV27,TGTGCCAGCAGTTTTGGTGGGGCCAACGTCCTGACTTTC,CASSFGGANVLTF
TRBJ2-1,.,once,TRBV7-8,TGTGCCAGCAGCCCACAGGGCTATGAGCAGTTCTTC,CASSPQGYEQFF
TRBJ1-4,.,.,TRBV10-1,TGCGCCAGCAGTCGCGGAAGTAATGAAAAACTGTTTTTT,CASSRGSNEKLFF
TRBJ1-2,.,.,TRBV7-2,TGTGCCAGCAGCTTAGATGCAGGGAACTATGGCTACACCTTC,CASSLDAGNYGYTF
TRBJ2-7,TRBD2,.,TRBV18,TGTGCCAGCTCACTTCTAGCGGGCAACTACGAGCAGTACTTC,CASSLLAGNYEQYF
TRBJ1-1,.,.,TRBV7-3,TGTGCCAGCAGCGGGGACACGAACACTGAAGCTTTCTTT,CASSGDTNTEAFF
TRBJ2-7,TRBD2,.,TRBV18,TGTGCCAGCTCACCACTAGCGGGTAAATCACGGAACGAGCAGTACTTC,CASSPLAGKSRNEQYF
TRBJ2-2,TRBD1,.,TRBV18,TGTGCCAGCTCACCACCGGGACAGGGGGCGAACACCGGGGAGCTGTTTTTT,CASSPPGQGANTGELFF
TRBJ2-7,TRBD1,.,TRBV5-1,TGCGCCAGCAAGGTCGAGACAGGGGGCTTAACTGGTAAGGACTTC,CASKVETGGLTGKDF
TRBJ2-7,TRBD2,.,TRBV5-4,TGTGCCAGCAGCTTGGGGCAAGCGGGAGTATCCGGCGAGCAGTACTTC,CASSLGQAGVSGEQYF
TRBJ2-7,.,.,TRBV5-1,TGCGCCAGCAGCCTGGGGAACTCCTACGAGCAGTACTTC,CASSLGNSYEQYF
TRBJ2-2,TRBD1,.,TRBV5-4,TGTGCCAGCAGCTTTATACAGGGGGCAGGCGGGGAGCTGTTTTTT,CASSFIQGAGGELFF
TRBJ2-7,TRBD2,.,TRBV4-1,TGCGCCAGCAGCCCGATGACTAGACACGGGGGGAGCGAGCAGTACTTC,CASSPMTRHGGSEQYF
TRBJ1-2,.,.,TRBV30,TGTGCCTGGAGTGTATCGTCAGGAGGCTACACCTTC,CAWSVSSGGYTF
TRBJ2-2,.,once,TRBV9,TGTGCCAGCAGTACCCACATGGGGGCGGGCACCGGGGAGCTGTTTTTT,CASSTHMGAGTGELFF
TRBJ2-5,TRBD2,.,TRBV7-3,TGTGCCAGCAGCTTAACTGGCGGGAGGGCCTCTGAGACCCAGTACTTC,CASSLTGGRASETQYF
TRBJ1-4,.,.,TRBV18,TGTGCCAGCTCACCACGCGATAATGAAAAACTGTTTTTT,CASSPRDNEKLFF
TRBJ2-5,.,.,TRBV29-1,TGCAGCGTTGGGGCCCAAAGGGGACGGGAGCCCCAGTACTTC,CSVGAQRGREPQYF
TRBJ2-1,.,.,TRBV7-9,TGTGCCAGCAGCCCCAGGAGCGGAGGAGGGGACAATGAGCAGTTCTTC,CASSPRSGGGDNEQFF
TRBJ1-3,.,once,TRBV6-5,TGTGCCAGCAGTTATCGCTCTGGAAACACCATATATTTT,CASSYRSGNTIYF
TRBJ1-5,.,.,TRBV12-5,TGTGCTAGGTCCCCTCCCGGGGTTTATAGCAATCAGCCCCAGCATTTT,CARSPPGVYSNQPQHF
TRBJ2-7,TRBD2,.,TRBV7-8,TGTGCCAGCAGCCCCCGGACTAGCGGGAGTATATACGAGCAGTACTTC,CASSPRTSGSIYEQYF
TRBJ2-2,TRBD2,.,TRBV10-3,TGTGCCACATCAGAGGATAGCGGGAGTAATATCGGGGAGCTGTTTTTT,CATSEDSGSNIGELFF
TRBJ1-1,.,.,TRBV10-3,TGTGCCATCAGTGACCAGGTTCACACTGAAGCTTTCTTT,CAISDQVHTEAFF
TRBJ1-2,TRBD1,.,TRBV6-5,TGTGCCAGCAGCTCCGGACAGGACTTGGGCTATGGCTACACCTTC,CASSSGQDLGYGYTF
TRBJ2-1,TRBD1,.,TRBV28,TGTGCCAGCAGTCCGATGCGGACAGGGGACAATGAGCAGTTCTTC,CASSPMRTGDNEQFF
TRBJ2-7,TRBD2,.,TRBV28,TGTGCCACCTCGACTAGCGGGAGTTACGAGCAGTACTTC,CATSTSGSYEQYF
TRBJ1-4,TRBD1,.,TRBV5-1,TGCGCCAGCAGCTCGGGACAGCCTAATGAAAAACTGTTTTTT,CASSSGQPNEKLFF
TRBJ2-3,TRBD2,.,TRBV5-4,TGTGCCAGCAGCTTTGGACTAGATCCATATACGCAGTATTTT,CASSFGLDPYTQYF
TRBJ1-2,.,once,TRBV27,TGTGCCAGCAGTCCCCGGACAATGCTTAACTATGGCTACACCTTC,CASSPRTMLNYGYTF
TRBJ2-7,TRBD2,.,TRBV23-1,TGCGCCAGCAGTCAATCTGGGGCGGGAGAGTCCTACGAGCAGTACTTC,CASSQSGAGESYEQYF
TRBJ2-1,TRBD2,.,TRBV5-4,TGTGCCAGCAGCTCCGGACTAGCGGGAGTCGTTGAGCAGTTCTTC,CASSSGLAGVVEQFF
TRBJ1-1,.,.,TRBV5-1,TGCGCCAGCAGCTTGGACGCGGGCTTGCGGGAAGCTTTCTTT,CASSLDAGLREAFF
TRBJ2-7,TRBD1,.,TRBV14,TGTGCCAGCAGCCAAGTTGAAACAGGGGGGTACGAGCAGTACTTC,CASSQVETGGYEQYF
TRBJ2-3,TRBD2,.,TRBV9,TGTGCCAGCAGCGTAGTGGCGGGAGAGGGGACCGATACGCAGTATTTT,CASSVVAGEGTDTQYF
TRBJ2-6,.,once,TRBV5-1,TGCGCCAGCAGCTTGGGCAATCCTGGGGCCAACGTCCTGACTTTC,CASSLGNPGANVLTF
TRBJ1-2,.,.,TRBV7-2,TGTGCCAGCAGCTGGAGTACAGCCCTAAACTATGGCTACACCTTC,CASSWSTALNYGYTF
TRBJ2-6,.,.,TRBV25-1,TGTGCCAGCAGTGAGGCAGGGGCTGGGGCCAACGTCCTGACTTTC,CASSEAGAGANVLTF
TRBJ1-2,TRBD1,few,TRBV5-1,TGCGCCAGCAGCTTGGGAGGACAGGGGGCAGGTGGTGGCTACACCTTC,CASSLGGQGAGGGYTF
TRBJ2-7,.,.,TRBV21-1,TGTGCCGGCGGGACAGGGGGTGACTACGAGCAGTACTTC,CAGGTGGDYEQYF
TRBJ2-1,TRBD2,.,TRBV7-2,TGTGCCAGCAGCCGTGGACTAGCGGGAGGTGTGAGTGAGCAGTTCTTC,CASSRGLAGGVSEQFF
TRBJ1-3,.,.,TRBV6-6,TGTGCCAGCAGTTTCAATGGAAACACCATATATTTT,CASSFNGNTIYF
TRBJ2-3,TRBD2,.,TRBV5-1,TGCGCCAGCAGCCCAGGACACCTTGGACTAGCGGGAACAGGGACAGATACGCAGTATTTT,CASSPGHLGLAGTGTDTQYF
TRBJ2-5,.,.,TRBV18,TGTGCCAGCTCACCCCGGGACATCTATCAAGAGACCCAGTACTTC,CASSPRDIYQETQYF
TRBJ2-7,TRBD2,.,TRBV7-3,TGTGCCAGCAGCTTAGGACTAGCGGGGATCTACGAGCAGTACTTC,CASSLGLAGIYEQYF
TRBJ2-3,TRBD2,once,TRBV29-1,TGCAGCCTCACCGGGGGCGGGAGGGGAGGGACAGATACGCAGTATTTT,CSLTGGGRGGTDTQYF
TRBJ2-5,.,.,TRBV2,TGTGCCAGCAGTGACAATGGAGAAGAGACCCAGTACTTC,CASSDNGEETQYF
TRBJ1-5,.,.,TRBV28,TGTGCCAGCAGCATGGGAGGAACCAATCAGCCCCAGCATTTT,CASSMGGTNQPQHF
TRBJ2-3,.,.,TRBV9,TGTGCCAGCAGCGTAAGTTCTGCTAGCACAGATACGCAGTATTTT,CASSVSSASTDTQYF
TRBJ2-7,.,.,TRBV11-2,TGTGCCAGCAGCACCCGACAAATTAACTCCTACGAGCAGTACTTC,CASSTRQINSYEQYF
TRBJ2-2,TRBD2,.,TRBV7-2,TGTGCCAGCACCTCTCGAGCGGGAAACACCGGGGAGCTGTTTTTT,CASTSRAGNTGELFF